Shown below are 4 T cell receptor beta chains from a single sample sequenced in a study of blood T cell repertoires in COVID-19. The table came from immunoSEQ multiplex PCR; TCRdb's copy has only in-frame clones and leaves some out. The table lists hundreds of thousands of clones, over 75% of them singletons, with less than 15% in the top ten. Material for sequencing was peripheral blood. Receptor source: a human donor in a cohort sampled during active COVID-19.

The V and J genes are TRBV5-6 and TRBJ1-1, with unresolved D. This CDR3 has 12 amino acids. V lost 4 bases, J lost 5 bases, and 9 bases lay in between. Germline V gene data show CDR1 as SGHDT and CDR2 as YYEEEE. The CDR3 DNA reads TGTGCCAGCAGCGGAGCGGGGACTGAAGCTTTCTTT. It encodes CASSGAGTEAFF. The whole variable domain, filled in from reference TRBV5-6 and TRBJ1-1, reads DAGVTQSPTHLIKTRGQQVTLRCSPKSGHDTVSWYQQALGQGPQFIFQYYEEEERQRGNFPDRFSGHQFPNYSSELNVNALLLGDSALYLCASSGAGTEAFFGQGTRLTVV.

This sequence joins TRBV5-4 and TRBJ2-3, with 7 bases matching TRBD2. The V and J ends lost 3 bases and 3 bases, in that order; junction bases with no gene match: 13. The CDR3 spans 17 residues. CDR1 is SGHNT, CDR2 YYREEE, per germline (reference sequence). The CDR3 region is CASSSGGPREVTDTQYF. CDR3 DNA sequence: TGTGCCAGCAGCTCGGGCGGCCCACGGGAGGTGACAGATACGCAGTATTTT.

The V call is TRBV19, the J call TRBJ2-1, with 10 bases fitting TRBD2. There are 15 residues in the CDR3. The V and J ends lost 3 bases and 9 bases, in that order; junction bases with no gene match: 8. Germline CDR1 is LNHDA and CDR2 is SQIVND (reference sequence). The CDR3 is CASSIGLAGDVEQFF. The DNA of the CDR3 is TGTGCCAGTAGTATTGGCCTAGCGGGAGATGTTGAGCAGTTCTTC. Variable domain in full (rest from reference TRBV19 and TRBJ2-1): DGGITQSPKYLFRKEGQNVTLSCEQNLNHDAMYWYRQDPGQGLRLIYYSQIVNDFQKGDIAEGYSVSREKKESFPLTVTSAQKNPTAFYLCASSIGLAGDVEQFFGPGTRLTVL.

CDR3 loop: CASSRQGRQNEQFF. Here the CDR3 DNA reads TGTGCCAGCTCACGGCAGGGGCGGCAAAATGAGCAGTTCTTC. J is TRBJ2-1 and V is TRBV18; D possibly corresponds to TRBD1 (6 bases). The CDR3 length is 14 residues. CDR1 is KGHSH, CDR2 LQKENI, per germline. The V end lost 4 bases, the J end lost 7 bases, and 14 bases lay between the germline ends.